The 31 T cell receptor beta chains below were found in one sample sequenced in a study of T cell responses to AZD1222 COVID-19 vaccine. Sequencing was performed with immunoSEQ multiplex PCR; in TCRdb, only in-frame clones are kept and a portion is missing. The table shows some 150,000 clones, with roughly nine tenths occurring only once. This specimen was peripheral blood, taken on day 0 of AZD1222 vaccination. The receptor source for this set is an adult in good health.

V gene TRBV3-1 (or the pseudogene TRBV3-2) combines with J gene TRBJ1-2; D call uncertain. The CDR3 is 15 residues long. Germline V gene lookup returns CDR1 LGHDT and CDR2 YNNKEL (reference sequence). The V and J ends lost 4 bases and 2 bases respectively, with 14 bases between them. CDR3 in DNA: TGTGCCAGCAGCCCATATGGGTCGGCCAACTATGGCTACACCTTC. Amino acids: CASSPYGSANYGYTF.

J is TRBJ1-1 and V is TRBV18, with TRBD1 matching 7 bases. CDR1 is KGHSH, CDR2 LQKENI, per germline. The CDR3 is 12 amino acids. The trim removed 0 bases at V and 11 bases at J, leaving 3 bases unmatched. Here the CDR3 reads CASSPPAGGAFF. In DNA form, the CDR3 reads TGTGCCAGCTCACCACCGGCAGGGGGGGCTTTCTTT.

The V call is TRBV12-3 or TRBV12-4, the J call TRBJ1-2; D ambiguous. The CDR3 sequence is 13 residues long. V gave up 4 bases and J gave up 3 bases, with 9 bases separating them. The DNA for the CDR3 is TGTGCCAGCAGTTCTCCCTTGGACTATGGCTACACCTTC. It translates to CASSSPLDYGYTF.

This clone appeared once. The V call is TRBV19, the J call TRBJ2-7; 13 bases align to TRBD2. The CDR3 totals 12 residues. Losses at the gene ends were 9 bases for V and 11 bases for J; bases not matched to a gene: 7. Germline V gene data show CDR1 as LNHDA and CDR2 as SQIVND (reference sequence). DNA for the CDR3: TGTGCCAGCAAAGGACTAGCGGGAGCGAAGTACTTC. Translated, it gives CASKGLAGAKYF.

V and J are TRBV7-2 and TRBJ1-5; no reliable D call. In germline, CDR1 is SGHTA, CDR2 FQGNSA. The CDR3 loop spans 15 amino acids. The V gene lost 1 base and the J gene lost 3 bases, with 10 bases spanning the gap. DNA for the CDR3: TGTGCCAGCAGCTTAGATTTAGGGAACAATCAGCCCCAGCATTTT. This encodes CASSLDLGNNQPQHF.

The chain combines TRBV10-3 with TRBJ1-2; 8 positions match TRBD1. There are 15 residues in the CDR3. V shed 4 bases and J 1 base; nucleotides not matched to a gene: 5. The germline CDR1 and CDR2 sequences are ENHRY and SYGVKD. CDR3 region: CAISARTGINYGYTF. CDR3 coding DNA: TGTGCCATCAGTGCCAGGACAGGGATTAACTATGGCTACACCTTC.

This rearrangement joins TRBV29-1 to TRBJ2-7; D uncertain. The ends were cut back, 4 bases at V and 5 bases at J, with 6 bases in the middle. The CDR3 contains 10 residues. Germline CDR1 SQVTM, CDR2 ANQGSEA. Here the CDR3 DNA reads TGCAGCGTTGCAGTTAACGAGCAGTACTTC. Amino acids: CSVAVNEQYF.

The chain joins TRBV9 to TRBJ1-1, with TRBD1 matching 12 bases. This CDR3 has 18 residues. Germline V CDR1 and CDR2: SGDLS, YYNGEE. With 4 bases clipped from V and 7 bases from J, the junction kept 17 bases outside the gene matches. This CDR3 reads CASSPREYTGTGGVEAFF. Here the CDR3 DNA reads TGTGCCAGCAGCCCGCGAGAGTATACCGGGACAGGGGGCGTTGAAGCTTTCTTT.

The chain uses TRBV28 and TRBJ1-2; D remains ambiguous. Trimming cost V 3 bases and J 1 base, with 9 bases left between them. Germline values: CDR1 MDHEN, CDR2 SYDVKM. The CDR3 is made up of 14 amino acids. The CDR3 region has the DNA TGTGCCAGCAGTTTTTCAGTGAGTAACTATGGCTACACCTTC. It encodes CASSFSVSNYGYTF.

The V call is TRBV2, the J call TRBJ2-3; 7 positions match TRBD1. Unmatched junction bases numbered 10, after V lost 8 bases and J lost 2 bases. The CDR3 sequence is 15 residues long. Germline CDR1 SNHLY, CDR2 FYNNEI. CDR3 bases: TGTGCCAGCTCAAGACAGGGAATACCCACAGATACGCAGTATTTT. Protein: CASSRQGIPTDTQYF.

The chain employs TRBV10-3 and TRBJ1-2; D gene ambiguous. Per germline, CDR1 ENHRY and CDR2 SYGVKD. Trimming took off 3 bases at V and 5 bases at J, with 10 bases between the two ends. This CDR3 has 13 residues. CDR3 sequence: CAISERELYGYTF. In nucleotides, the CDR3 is TGTGCCATCAGTGAAAGGGAGCTGTATGGCTACACCTTC.

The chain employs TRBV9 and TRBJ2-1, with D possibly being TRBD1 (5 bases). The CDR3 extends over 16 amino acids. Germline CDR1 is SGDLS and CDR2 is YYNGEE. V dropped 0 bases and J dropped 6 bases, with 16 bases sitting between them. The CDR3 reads CASSVGTQGTFNEQFF. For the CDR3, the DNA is TGTGCCAGCAGCGTAGGGACGCAGGGAACGTTCAATGAGCAGTTCTTC. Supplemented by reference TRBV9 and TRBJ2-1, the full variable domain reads DSGVTQTPKHLITATGQRVTLRCSPRSGDLSVYWYQQSLDQGLQFLIQYYNGEERAKGNILERFSAQQFPDLHSELNLSSLELGDSALYFCASSVGTQGTFNEQFFGPGTRLTVL.

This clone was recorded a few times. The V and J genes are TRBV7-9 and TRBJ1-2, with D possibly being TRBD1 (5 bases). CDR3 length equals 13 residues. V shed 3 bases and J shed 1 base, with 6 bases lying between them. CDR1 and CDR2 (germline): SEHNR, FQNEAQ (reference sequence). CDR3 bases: TGTGCCAGCAGCTTGGACAATAACTATGGCTACACCTTC. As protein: CASSLDNNYGYTF. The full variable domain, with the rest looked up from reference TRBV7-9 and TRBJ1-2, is DTGVSQNPRHKITKRGQNVTFRCDPISEHNRLYWYRQTLGQGPEFLTYFQNEAQLEKSRLLSDRFSAERPKGSFSTLEIQRTEQGDSAMYLCASSLDNNYGYTFGSGTRLTVV.

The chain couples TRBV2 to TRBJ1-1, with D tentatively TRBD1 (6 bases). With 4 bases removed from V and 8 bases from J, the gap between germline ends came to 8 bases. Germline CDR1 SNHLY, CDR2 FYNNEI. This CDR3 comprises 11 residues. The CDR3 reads CASSVDREAFF. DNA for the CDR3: TGTGCCAGCAGTGTTGACAGGGAAGCTTTCTTT. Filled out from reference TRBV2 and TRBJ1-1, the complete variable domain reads EPEVTQTPSHQVTQMGQEVILRCVPISNHLYFYWYRQILGQKVEFLVSFYNNEISEKSEIFDDQFSVERPDGSNFTLKIRSTKLEDSAMYFCASSVDREAFFGQGTRLTVV.

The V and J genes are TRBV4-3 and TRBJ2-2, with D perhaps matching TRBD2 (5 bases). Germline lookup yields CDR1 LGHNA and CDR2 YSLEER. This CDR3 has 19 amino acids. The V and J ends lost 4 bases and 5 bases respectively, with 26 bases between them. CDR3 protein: CASSLLSPYSGANTGELFF. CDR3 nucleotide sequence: TGCGCCAGCAGCCTCCTCAGCCCCTACAGCGGAGCTAATACCGGGGAGCTGTTTTTT.

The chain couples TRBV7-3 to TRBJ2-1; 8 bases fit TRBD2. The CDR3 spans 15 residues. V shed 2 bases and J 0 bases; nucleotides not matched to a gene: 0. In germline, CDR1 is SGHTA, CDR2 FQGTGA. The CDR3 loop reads CASSLLAGSYNEQFF. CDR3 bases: TGTGCCAGCAGCTTACTAGCGGGCTCCTACAATGAGCAGTTCTTC.

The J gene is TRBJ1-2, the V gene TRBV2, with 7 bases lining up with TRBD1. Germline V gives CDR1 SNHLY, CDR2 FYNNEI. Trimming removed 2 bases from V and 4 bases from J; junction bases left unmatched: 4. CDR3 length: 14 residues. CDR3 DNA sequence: TGTGCCAGCAGTGAAAGGGGGCTTCGCTATGGCTACACCTTC. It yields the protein CASSERGLRYGYTF.

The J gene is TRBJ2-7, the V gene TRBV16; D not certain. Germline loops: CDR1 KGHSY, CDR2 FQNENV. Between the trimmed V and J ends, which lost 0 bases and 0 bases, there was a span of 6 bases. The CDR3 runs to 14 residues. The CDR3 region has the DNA TGTGCCAGCAGCCAATCTGCAGTCTCCTACGAGCAGTACTTC. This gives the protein CASSQSAVSYEQYF. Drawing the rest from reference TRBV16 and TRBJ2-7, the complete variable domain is GEEVAQTPKHLVRGEGQKAKLYCAPIKGHSYVFWYQQVLKNEFKFLISFQNENVFDETGMPKERFSAKCLPNSPCSLEIQATKLEDSAVYFCASSQSAVSYEQYFGPGTRLTVT.

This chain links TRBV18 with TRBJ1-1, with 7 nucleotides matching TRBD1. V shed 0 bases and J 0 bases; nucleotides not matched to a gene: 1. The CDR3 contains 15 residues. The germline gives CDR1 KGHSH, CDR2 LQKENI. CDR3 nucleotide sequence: TGTGCCAGCTCACCACCGACAGGGTTGAACACTGAAGCTTTCTTT. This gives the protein CASSPPTGLNTEAFF.

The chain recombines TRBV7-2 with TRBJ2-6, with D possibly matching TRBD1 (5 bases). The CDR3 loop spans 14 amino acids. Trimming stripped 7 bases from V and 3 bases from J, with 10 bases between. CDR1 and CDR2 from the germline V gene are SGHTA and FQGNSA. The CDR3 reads CASIQGLGANVLTF. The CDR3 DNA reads TGTGCCAGCATCCAGGGTCTTGGGGCCAACGTCCTGACTTTC.

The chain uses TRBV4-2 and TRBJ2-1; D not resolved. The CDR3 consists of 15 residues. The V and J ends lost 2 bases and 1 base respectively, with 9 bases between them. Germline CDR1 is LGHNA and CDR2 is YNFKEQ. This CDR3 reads CASSQTRQSYNEQFF. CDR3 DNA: TGTGCCAGCAGCCAAACACGGCAGTCCTACAATGAGCAGTTCTTC.

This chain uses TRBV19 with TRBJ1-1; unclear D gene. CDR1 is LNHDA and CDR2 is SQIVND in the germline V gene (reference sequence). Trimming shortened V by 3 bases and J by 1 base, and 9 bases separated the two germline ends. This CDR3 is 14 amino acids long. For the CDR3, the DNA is TGTGCCAGTAGTATGCTAAAGCCGAACACTGAAGCTTTCTTT. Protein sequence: CASSMLKPNTEAFF.

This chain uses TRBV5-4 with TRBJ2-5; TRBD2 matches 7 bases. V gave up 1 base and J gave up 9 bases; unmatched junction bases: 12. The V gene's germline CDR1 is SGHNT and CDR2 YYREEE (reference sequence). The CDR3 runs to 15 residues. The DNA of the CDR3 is TGTGCCAGCAGCTTGAGGGAGGGGATCCCTGGGGCCCAGTACTTC. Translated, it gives CASSLREGIPGAQYF.

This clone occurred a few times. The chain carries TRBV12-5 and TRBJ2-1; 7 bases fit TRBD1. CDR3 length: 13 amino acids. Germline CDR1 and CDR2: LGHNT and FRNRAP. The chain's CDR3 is CAAVRGHLYEQFF. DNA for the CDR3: TGTGCCGCAGTAAGGGGGCATCTCTATGAGCAGTTCTTC.

The CDR3 sequence is CASSNKTSGRGELFF. The CDR3 region has the DNA TGTGCCAGCAGTAATAAGACTAGCGGGAGGGGGGAGCTGTTTTTT. This sequence joins TRBV27 and TRBJ2-2; 13 nucleotides line up with TRBD2. The CDR3 has 15 amino acids. CDR1 is MNHEY and CDR2 is SMNVEV in the germline V gene (reference sequence). V was pared by 5 bases and J by 8 bases, with 5 bases of the junction left unmatched.

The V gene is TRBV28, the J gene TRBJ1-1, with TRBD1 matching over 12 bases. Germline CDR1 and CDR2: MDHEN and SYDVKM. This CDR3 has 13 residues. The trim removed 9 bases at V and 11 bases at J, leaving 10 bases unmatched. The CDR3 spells CASSGGQGARAFF. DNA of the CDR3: TGTGCCAGTTCCGGGGGACAGGGGGCTCGGGCTTTCTTT.

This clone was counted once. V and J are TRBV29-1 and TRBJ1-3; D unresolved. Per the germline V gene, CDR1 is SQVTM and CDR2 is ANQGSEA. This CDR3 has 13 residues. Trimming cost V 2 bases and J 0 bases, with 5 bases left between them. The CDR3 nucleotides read TGCAGCGTTGAAATAGACTCTGGAAACACCATATATTTT. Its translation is CSVEIDSGNTIYF.

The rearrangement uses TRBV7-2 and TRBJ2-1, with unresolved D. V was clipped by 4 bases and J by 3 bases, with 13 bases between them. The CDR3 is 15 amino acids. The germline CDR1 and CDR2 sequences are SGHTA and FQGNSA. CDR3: CASSSRPDVYNEQFF. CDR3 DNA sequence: TGTGCCAGCAGCTCCCGACCGGACGTCTACAATGAGCAGTTCTTC.

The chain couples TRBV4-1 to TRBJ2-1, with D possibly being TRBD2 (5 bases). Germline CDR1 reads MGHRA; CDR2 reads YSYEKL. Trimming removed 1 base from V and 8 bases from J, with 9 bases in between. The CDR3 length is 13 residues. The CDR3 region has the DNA TGCGCCAGCAGCCAAGGAGGGAGCGATGAGCAGTTCTTC. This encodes CASSQGGSDEQFF.

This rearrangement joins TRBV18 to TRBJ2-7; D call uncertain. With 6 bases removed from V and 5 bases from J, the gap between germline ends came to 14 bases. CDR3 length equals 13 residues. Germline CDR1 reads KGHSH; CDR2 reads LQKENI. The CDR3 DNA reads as TGTGCCAGCTCGCGATCAGGTGTCAACGAGCAGTACTTC. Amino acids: CASSRSGVNEQYF.

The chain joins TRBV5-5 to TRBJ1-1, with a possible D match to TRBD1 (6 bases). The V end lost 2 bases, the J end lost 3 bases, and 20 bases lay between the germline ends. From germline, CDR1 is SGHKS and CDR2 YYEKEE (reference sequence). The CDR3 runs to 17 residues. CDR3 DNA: TGTGCCAGCAGCTTTAATATCCGGCAGGGGCCCTACACTGAAGCTTTCTTT. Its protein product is CASSFNIRQGPYTEAFF.